The entry below describes one T cell receptor beta chain. The sample comes from a study of blood T cell repertoires in COVID-19. In the study overall: Acute-phase and convalescent COVID-19 samples originated in the United States, Italy and Spain. T cells, B-cell-depleted T cells, or PBMCs supplied cDNA or gDNA.

The junction had 6 bases not matched to a gene; V was cut back by 5 bases and J by 2 bases. The germline CDR1 and CDR2 sequences are MNHEY and SVGAGI. CDR3 length: 14 amino acids. Methods used by the authors: Amplification with reference gene primers provided the estimates of nucleated cell counts. Produced via immunoSEQ multiplex PCR; TCRdb's table is partial and in-frame only. The DNA was the basis for D and trimming; V, J and clone size are from that table. The sample lists around 90,000 clones, roughly 92% seen once, with nearly 6.5% in the top ten. Sequenced material: peripheral blood. The V gene is TRBV6-5, the J gene TRBJ2-7; 7 bases fit TRBD1. This clonotype originated in a woman aged 55 to 70 with active COVID-19. CDR3 nucleotides: TGTGCCAGCAGTAAGGGCAGGGGGACCTACGAGCAGTACTTC. This encodes CASSKGRGTYEQYF.